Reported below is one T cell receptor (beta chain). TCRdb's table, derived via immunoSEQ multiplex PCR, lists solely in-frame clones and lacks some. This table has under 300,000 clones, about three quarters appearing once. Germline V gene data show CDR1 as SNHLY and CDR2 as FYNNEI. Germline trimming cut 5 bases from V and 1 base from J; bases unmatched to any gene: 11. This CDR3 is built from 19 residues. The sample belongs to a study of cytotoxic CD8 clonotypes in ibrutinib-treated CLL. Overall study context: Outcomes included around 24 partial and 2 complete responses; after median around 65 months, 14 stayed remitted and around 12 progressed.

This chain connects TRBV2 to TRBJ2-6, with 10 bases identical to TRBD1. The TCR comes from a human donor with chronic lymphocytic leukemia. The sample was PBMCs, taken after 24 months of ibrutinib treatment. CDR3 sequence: CASSRQGADLLSGANVLTF. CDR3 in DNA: TGTGCCAGCAGTAGACAGGGGGCAGATCTGCTATCTGGGGCCAACGTCCTGACTTTC.